The clone carrying this T cell receptor beta chain was observed a handful of times. Its target is unknown. Germline is not matched at one junction end, which may reflect a read error. This entry comes from a study of cytomegalovirus exposure and HLA in healthy donors. Study-level points and caveats: Among CMV-associated TCR beta chains, most appeared HLA-restricted in a later analysis. Sequencing probably produced one cluster of sequence variants that were highly shared.

The CDR3 sequence is 16 residues long. Germline V gives CDR1 SSHAT, CDR2 FNYEAQ (reference sequence). The PCR made use of 60 Vbeta and 13 Jbeta primers. The authors' processing: Counted up in a later analysis, unique TCR beta chains came to 60 million to 95 million, with about 9.9 million shared. Measured with immunoSEQ multiplex PCR; TCRdb has only the in-frame clones, and not every one. Clonal size and the V and J genes are those of that table, whereas D and trimming came from the DNA. Among around 130,000 clones listed, around 84% were seen once. Regarding donors, all were healthy bone marrow donors.

The sample taken for sequencing was PBMCs. The chain combines TRBV7-7 with TRBJ2-1, with a weak D call TRBD1 (6 bases). The receptor was derived from a woman younger than 35 in good health and CMV-seropositive. In nucleotides, the CDR3 is TGTGCTAGCAGGGCTTACAGGGAGACCTCCTACAATGAGCAGTTCTTC. Translating it yields CASRAYRETSYNEQFF.